This T cell receptor beta chain was retrieved from a study of cytomegalovirus exposure and HLA in healthy donors. Study-wide results and limits: The CMV antigen specificity of a few CMV-associated chains was confirmed through in vitro analysis. Within the 100 to 150 validation repertoires, first-cohort TCR clusters tended to co-occur, according to a later analysis.

Profiling relied on immunoSEQ multiplex PCR, and the TCRdb table lists in-frame clones only, not all of them. The table lists some 160,000 clones, roughly 90% of them singletons, with 0.55% to 0.8% in the top ten. On this clone itself: Its antigen is unidentified.

The material sequenced was PBMCs. The receptor's source is a man aged 18 to 29 in good health and CMV-seronegative.

The CDR3 nucleotides read TGCGCCAGCACTTTTCAGGCGGGTCCCTACAATGAGCAGTTCTTC. Amino acids: CASTFQAGPYNEQFF. The genes are TRBV5-1 and TRBJ2-1, with TRBD2 as a possible D gene (5 bases). Per the germline V gene, CDR1 is SGHRS and CDR2 is YFSETQ. The CDR3 contains 15 residues. V gave up 6 bases and J gave up 2 bases, with 15 bases separating them.